This TCR beta chain was documented in a study of T cell repertoires in cytomegalovirus infection. Turning to the study itself: Indications of both CMV infection and matching HLA type were provided by public TCR beta signatures. Study results and caveats: Pooled public TCR beta family frequency picked out CMV carriers with the relevant HLA.

This clonotype was counted many times. No antigen is known for it. V dropped 5 bases and J dropped 5; count of bases not matched to a gene: 11. The CDR3 has 15 residues. CDR1 is SGHTA and CDR2 is FQGNSA in the germline V gene. TCRdb re-called the reads through MiXCR, storing one row per CDR3 protein. The sample holds under 200,000 distinct CDR3 sequences, roughly 9.8% seen once. The material sequenced was PBMCs. The chain couples TRBV7-2 to TRBJ2-7; TRBD2 matches 8 bases. The origin of this receptor is a human donor in good health (CMV status not recorded). Some clones in this sample may be carry-over from other donors' samples. The CDR3 region has the DNA TGTGCCAGCAGCGTCCGGGGCGGGGGGCCCCACGAGCAGTACTTC. It specifies CASSVRGGGPHEQYF.